Below are 14 T cell receptor beta chains sequenced from a single sample in a study of blood T cell repertoires in COVID-19. Using immunoSEQ multiplex PCR, the repertoire was profiled, and TCRdb retains in-frame clones only, with some absent. The top ten hold 2.7% of the sample, which has 190,000 or so clones, around 87% seen once. Material for sequencing was peripheral blood. These receptors all stem from a man in his forties with active or convalescent COVID-19.

This chain joins TRBV18 and TRBJ1-6, with TRBD1 matching 8 bases. The J segment lost 3 bases and the V segment lost 3 bases, leaving 10 bases of the junction unmatched. Germline CDR1 KGHSH, CDR2 LQKENI. There are 18 residues in the CDR3. CDR3 DNA: TGTGCCAGCTCACCCCGCATCCCCGACAGGGGCTATAATTCACCCCTCCACTTT. It specifies CASSPRIPDRGYNSPLHF.

At least ten counts were recorded for this clone. The chain links TRBV7-3 to TRBJ2-7; the D gene is possibly TRBD1 (6 bases). V lost 0 bases and J lost 3, with 12 bases in between. From germline, CDR1 is SGHTA and CDR2 FQGTGA. This CDR3 comprises 15 residues. The CDR3: CASSLTTGTVYEQYF. The CDR3, as DNA: TGTGCCAGCAGCTTAACAACAGGGACGGTCTACGAGCAGTACTTC.

This chain connects TRBV28 to TRBJ1-5, with a tentative D call TRBD1 (6 bases). The CDR3 is made up of 14 amino acids. V dropped 4 bases and J dropped 1 base, with 8 bases sitting between them. Germline lookup yields CDR1 MDHEN and CDR2 SYDVKM. The CDR3 DNA is TGTGCCAGCAGTTGGACAGAGAGCAATCAGCCCCAGCATTTT. This codes for CASSWTESNQPQHF.

The chain carries TRBV5-4 and TRBJ2-2, with TRBD2 identical over 7 bases. The CDR3 runs 15 residues. J gave up 0 bases and V 5 bases, and 4 bases lay outside the gene matches. Germline assignment: CDR1 SGHNT and CDR2 YYREEE (reference sequence). The CDR3 spells CASRPGGTNTGELFF. For the CDR3, the DNA is TGTGCCAGCAGGCCGGGGGGAACGAACACCGGGGAGCTGTTTTTT.

This rearrangement joins TRBV11-3 to TRBJ2-7; the match to TRBD1 covers 10 bases. V trimming: 3 bases; J trimming: 5 bases; junction bases outside the gene matches: 7. The CDR3 totals 15 residues. Germline loops: CDR1 SGHNT, CDR2 YENEEA. The CDR3 is CASSFPDRGAHEQYF. CDR3 nucleotides: TGTGCCAGCAGCTTCCCGGACAGGGGGGCCCACGAGCAGTACTTC.

CDR3 residues: CASSTPGQLIGELFF. For the CDR3, the DNA is TGTGCCAGCAGCACGCCCGGACAGCTGATCGGGGAGCTGTTTTTT. This chain links TRBV5-6 with TRBJ2-2; the D gene is possibly TRBD1 (6 bases). The CDR3 consists of 15 residues. The V end was cut by 4 bases, the J end by 7 bases, with 17 bases between. The germline V gene has CDR1 SGHDT and CDR2 YYEEEE.

The rearrangement joins TRBV24-1 to TRBJ2-1, with 11 nucleotides matching TRBD1. CDR3 length: 15 residues. The germline V gene encodes CDR1 KGHDR and CDR2 SFDVKD. The V gene end was trimmed by 7 bases and the J gene end by 7 bases; junction bases not matched to a gene: 8. In DNA, the CDR3 is TGTGCCACCAGCGCCCCAGGGACAGGGGGGAATGAGCAGTTCTTC. It specifies CATSAPGTGGNEQFF.

This rearrangement joins TRBV3-1 (or the pseudogene TRBV3-2) to TRBJ1-2; 7 nucleotides align to TRBD1. Germline V CDR1 and CDR2: LGHDT, YNNKEL (reference sequence). This CDR3 has 13 residues. Trimming cost V 5 bases and J 4 bases; bases outside gene matches: 4. The CDR3 sequence is CASSGGQAYGYTF. The CDR3 DNA is TGTGCCAGCAGCGGAGGACAGGCCTATGGCTACACCTTC.

DNA of the CDR3: TGTGCCATCAGTGTGCAAGCATCTAATTCACCCCTCCACTTT. Translating it yields CAISVQASNSPLHF. The chain combines TRBV10-3 with TRBJ1-6; D not resolved. The ends were cut back, 4 bases at V and 6 bases at J, with 10 bases in the middle. The CDR3 is made up of 14 amino acids. Germline V lookup: CDR1 ENHRY, CDR2 SYGVKD.

The chain joins TRBV11-2 to TRBJ1-1, with 7 bases matching TRBD1. Germline V CDR1 and CDR2: SGHAT, FQNNGV. The CDR3 length is 16 residues. The trim removed 5 bases at V and 1 base at J, leaving 10 bases unmatched. The CDR3 DNA reads TGTGCCAGCAGCAGAGGGCTCGGGACAGCGAACACTGAAGCTTTCTTT. Translated: CASSRGLGTANTEAFF.

The chain joins TRBV5-1 to TRBJ1-1; possibly TRBD1 for D (6 bases). Per the germline V gene, CDR1 is SGHRS and CDR2 is YFSETQ. Trimming cost V 0 bases and J 0 bases, with 9 bases left between them. The CDR3 length is 15 residues. The chain's CDR3 is CASSLEGQLNTEAFF. The CDR3 DNA sequence: TGCGCCAGCAGCTTGGAAGGACAGTTGAACACTGAAGCTTTCTTT.

The chain joins TRBV20-1 to TRBJ1-1; 8 bases map to TRBD1. This CDR3 is 11 amino acids long. The V segment lost 5 bases and the J segment 9 bases; nucleotides outside the gene matches: 5. Germline lookup yields CDR1 DFQATT and CDR2 SNEGSKA (reference sequence). CDR3 nucleotides: TGCAGTGCTTCGACAGGGGTCAAAGCTTTCTTT. Residues: CSASTGVKAFF.

This clone was seen only a few times. The CDR3 DNA sequence: TGTGCCAGTAGTCCTCGGGACAGGGATCAGCCCCAGCATTTT. As protein: CASSPRDRDQPQHF. V is TRBV19 and J is TRBJ1-5, with 9 nucleotides matching TRBD1. Germline values: CDR1 LNHDA, CDR2 SQIVND (reference sequence). V shed 5 bases and J 5 bases; nucleotides not matched to a gene: 4. This CDR3 is 14 amino acids long.

The V gene is TRBV5-1, the J gene TRBJ2-5, with D tentatively TRBD1 (6 bases). Trimming stripped 5 bases from V and 4 bases from J, with 21 bases between. Germline CDR1 reads SGHRS; CDR2 reads YFSETQ. The CDR3 extends over 16 amino acids. In DNA form, the CDR3 reads TGCGCCAGCAGTCCGAAAACCACAGGGACCCCAGAGACCCAGTACTTC. Protein product: CASSPKTTGTPETQYF.